Listed here are 32 T cell receptor beta chains from one sample, sequenced in a study of CD8 T cells in ankylosing spondylitis. TCRdb re-called the 5' RACE reads through MiXCR, storing one row per CDR3 protein. The data show 85,000 to 90,000 distinct CDR3 sequences, around 26% seen once. Sequencing was performed on blood, either unsorted or a sorted T cell fraction (not recorded which). The receptors come from a male donor with ankylosing spondylitis or in good health (not recorded which).

The CDR3 spells CASTSTPYRGGNYGYTF. The DNA of the CDR3 is TGTGCCAGCACCAGCACCCCATACAGGGGGGGTAACTATGGCTACACCTTC. The rearrangement uses TRBV3-1 and TRBJ1-2; 8 nucleotides agree with TRBD1. The CDR3 loop spans 17 amino acids. Trimming at V came to 7 bases and at J to 1 base, leaving 14 bases not matched to a gene. Germline V CDR1 and CDR2: LGHDT, YNNKEL (reference sequence).

This clonotype occurred a few times. The genes are TRBV20-1 and TRBJ2-3; 9 bases line up with TRBD2. Trimming removed 8 bases from V and 7 bases from J; junction bases left unmatched: 7. The CDR3 is 12 residues long. Germline CDR1 and CDR2: DFQATT and SNEGSKA (reference sequence). This CDR3 is CSIPSGTYTQYF. CDR3 nucleotides: TGCAGTATCCCTAGCGGGACTTATACGCAGTATTTT.

There are a few counts of this clonotype. The V gene is TRBV10-3, the J gene TRBJ2-3; 15 positions match TRBD2. Germline V gene data show CDR1 as ENHRY and CDR2 as SYGVKD. This CDR3 is 16 amino acids long. V dropped 5 bases and J dropped 6; count of bases not matched to a gene: 6. CDR3 region: CAISSGTSGRRDTQYF. The CDR3 bases are TGTGCCATCAGTTCCGGGACTAGCGGGAGGCGCGATACGCAGTATTTT.

This clonotype appeared a few times. This rearrangement joins TRBV12-3 or TRBV12-4 to TRBJ1-2, with unresolved D. Trimming took off 1 base at V and 5 bases at J, with 8 bases between the two ends. The CDR3 spans 13 residues. CDR3 protein: CASSLGPTYGYTF. DNA for the CDR3: TGTGCCAGCAGTTTAGGGCCTACGTATGGCTACACCTTC.

The chain is built from TRBV12-3 or TRBV12-4 and TRBJ2-5; 8 bases line up with TRBD1. There are 14 residues in the CDR3. J lost 2 bases, V lost 6 bases, and 5 bases had no gene match. The CDR3: CASRGQGNQETQYF. The DNA for the CDR3 is TGTGCCAGCAGAGGACAGGGTAATCAAGAGACCCAGTACTTC.

This clonotype was detected a few times. This rearrangement joins TRBV7-3 to TRBJ1-1; D ambiguous. This CDR3 has 13 residues. The ends were cut back, 6 bases at V and 7 bases at J, with 15 bases in the middle. Germline loops: CDR1 SGHTA, CDR2 FQGTGA. The CDR3: CASREGGLREAFF. The CDR3 DNA reads TGTGCCAGCAGGGAAGGAGGGCTTCGTGAAGCTTTCTTT.

This clonotype was observed a few times. This sequence joins TRBV12-3 or TRBV12-4 and TRBJ2-1; D possibly corresponds to TRBD1 (6 bases). V shed 2 bases and J shed 2 bases, with 19 bases lying between them. CDR3 size: 18 residues. The chain's CDR3 is CASSLLMYVWTAYNEQFF. DNA for the CDR3: TGTGCCAGCAGTTTACTTATGTATGTTTGGACAGCCTACAATGAGCAGTTCTTC.

The rearrangement joins TRBV15 to TRBJ2-1; TRBD2 matches 10 bases. The CDR3 length is 16 residues. The ends lost 4 bases at V and 3 bases at J; junction bases unmatched: 6. Germline values: CDR1 LNHNV, CDR2 YYDKDF (reference sequence). The CDR3 DNA sequence: TGTGCCACCAGCACCCCCGGGACTAGCGTCTACAATGAGCAGTTCTTC. As protein: CATSTPGTSVYNEQFF.

Only a few counts were recorded for this clonotype. The chain carries TRBV7-8 and TRBJ2-1; D call uncertain. This CDR3 comprises 10 residues. Looked up from germline, CDR1 is SGHVS and CDR2 is FQNEAQ. The V gene lost 6 bases and the J gene lost 8 bases, with 5 bases spanning the gap. The CDR3 nucleotides read TGTGCCAGCAGTATACATGAGCAGTTCTTC. This translates into CASSIHEQFF.

The J gene is TRBJ1-2, the V gene TRBV6-1; D perhaps matches TRBD1 (6 bases). The CDR3 runs 13 residues. V shed 7 bases and J shed 8 bases, with 17 bases lying between them. Germline CDR1 reads MNHNS; CDR2 reads SASEGT. CDR3 DNA sequence: TGTGCCAGCACCCAGAGGGGGAGGAGAGGCTACACCTTC. Translated: CASTQRGRRGYTF.

In this sample, this clonotype turned up a few times. V gene TRBV7-8 combines with J gene TRBJ2-1; a weak D match, TRBD2 (5 bases). Between the trimmed V and J ends, which lost 4 bases and 9 bases, there was a span of 16 bases. Germline-derived CDR1 and CDR2 are SGHVS and FQNEAQ. The CDR3 covers 14 residues. For the CDR3, the DNA is TGTGCCAGCAGCTACAGACCCCCAGGAGGTGAGCAGTTCTTC. Its protein product is CASSYRPPGGEQFF.

J is TRBJ1-3 and V is TRBV20-1; D possibly corresponds to TRBD1 (5 bases). Trimming stripped 5 bases from V and 0 bases from J, with 8 bases between. There are 13 residues in the CDR3. Germline V gene sequence: CDR1 DFQATT, CDR2 SNEGSKA (reference sequence). CDR3 protein: CSAPRGSGNTIYF. Written as DNA, the CDR3 is TGCAGTGCTCCTAGGGGCTCTGGAAACACCATATATTTT.

This clonotype showed up many times. The rearrangement uses TRBV20-1 and TRBJ1-4, with D unresolved. CDR3 size: 13 residues. Trimming removed 2 bases at V and 7 bases at J, with 11 bases between. Germline V gene data show CDR1 as DFQATT and CDR2 as SNEGSKA (reference sequence). CDR3 sequence (DNA): TGCAGTGCTAGAAAAGGTGTTCGTGAAAAACTGTTTTTT. It yields the protein CSARKGVREKLFF.

There are a few counts of this clonotype. The chain links TRBV5-1 to TRBJ2-1; 8 nucleotides align to TRBD2. This CDR3 is built from 19 residues. J gave up 7 bases and V 4 bases, and 22 bases lay outside the gene matches. Germline V gene data show CDR1 as SGHRS and CDR2 as YFSETQ. DNA for the CDR3: TGCGCCAGCAGCCTATTGATGGCAAGAACCGGGACTAGTTTTAATGAGCAGTTCTTC. Amino acids: CASSLLMARTGTSFNEQFF.

This chain links TRBV4-1 with TRBJ1-5, with D hard to call. V lost 4 bases and J 5 bases, leaving 9 bases between the germline ends. The CDR3 consists of 13 residues. CDR1 MGHRA and CDR2 YSYEKL come from the germline V gene. The CDR3 DNA follows: TGCGCCAGCAGCCGGATTGGAGATCAGCCCCAGCATTTT. Protein product: CASSRIGDQPQHF.

This chain links TRBV20-1 with TRBJ1-2; D gene uncertain. From germline, CDR1 is DFQATT and CDR2 SNEGSKA (reference sequence). Deletions cut 3 bases from V and 0 bases from J, with 8 bases between. This CDR3 has 13 amino acids. In DNA form, the CDR3 reads TGCAGTGCTAGCGACGAAGCTAACTATGGCTACACCTTC. The encoded protein is CSASDEANYGYTF.

The sample holds a few counts of this clonotype. The chain carries TRBV7-7 and TRBJ2-5, with D unresolved. Germline V gene sequence: CDR1 SSHAT, CDR2 FNYEAQ (reference sequence). Between the trimmed V and J ends, which lost 1 base and 2 bases, there was a span of 8 bases. The CDR3 length is 14 residues. CDR3 residues: CASSLGVGQETQYF. CDR3 DNA sequence: TGTGCCAGCAGCTTAGGGGTGGGACAAGAGACCCAGTACTTC.

The CDR3 DNA is TGTGCCAGCAGACCTACAGGGGAAAATCAGCCCCAGCATTTT. Its translation is CASRPTGENQPQHF. This sequence joins TRBV7-9 and TRBJ1-5; 7 nucleotides align to TRBD1. The J segment lost 4 bases and the V segment lost 6 bases, leaving 6 bases of the junction unmatched. CDR1 SEHNR and CDR2 FQNEAQ come from the germline V gene (reference sequence). This CDR3 is built from 14 residues.

In its sample, this clonotype was seen many times. V and J are TRBV6-1 and TRBJ1-2; perhaps TRBD1 as D (5 bases). CDR1 is MNHNS and CDR2 is SASEGT in the germline V gene. CDR3 size: 16 residues. V was pared by 6 bases and J by 6 bases, with 23 bases between. The CDR3 sequence: CASRGVFGAQRDGYTF. CDR3 DNA: TGTGCCAGCAGAGGCGTGTTCGGGGCGCAAAGGGATGGCTACACCTTC.

The sample holds many counts of this clonotype. V gene TRBV20-1 combines with J gene TRBJ2-7; D possibly corresponds to TRBD1 (6 bases). V was pared by 0 bases and J by 4 bases, with 16 bases between. The germline CDR1 and CDR2 sequences are DFQATT and SNEGSKA (reference sequence). The CDR3 has 15 amino acids. As DNA, the CDR3 is TGCAGTGCTAGAGATCTTAACAGGGTTGGGTACGAGCAGTACTTC. It encodes CSARDLNRVGYEQYF.

The rearrangement links TRBV20-1 to TRBJ2-1; 9 nucleotides line up with TRBD1. CDR1 is DFQATT, CDR2 SNEGSKA, per germline (reference sequence). The V gene end was trimmed by 2 bases and the J gene end by 7 bases; junction bases not matched to a gene: 6. The CDR3 is 14 residues long. CDR3 protein: CSARSADRGNEQFF. The CDR3 nucleotides are TGCAGTGCTAGATCCGCGGACAGGGGAAATGAGCAGTTCTTC.

The count of this clonotype is one. The chain has TRBV5-1 and TRBJ2-5; the match to TRBD2 covers 9 bases. The CDR3 is 17 amino acids. V lost 0 bases to trimming and J lost 2 bases; unmatched junction nucleotides: 8. Germline CDR1 and CDR2: SGHRS and YFSETQ. The CDR3 loop reads CASSLETFSGGQETQYF. CDR3 nucleotides: TGCGCCAGCAGCTTGGAGACCTTTAGCGGGGGTCAAGAGACCCAGTACTTC. The complete variable domain, with remaining parts taken from reference TRBV5-1 and TRBJ2-5, reads KAGVTQTPRYLIKTRGQQVTLSCSPISGHRSVSWYQQTPGQGLQFLFEYFSETQRNKGNFPGRFSGRQFSNSRSEMNVSTLELGDSALYLCASSLETFSGGQETQYFGPGTRLLVL.

Only a few counts were recorded for this clonotype. The chain is built from TRBV7-3 and TRBJ1-1, with D possibly TRBD1 on 6 matching bases. Trimming shortened V by 5 bases and J by 1 base, and 17 bases separated the two germline ends. The CDR3 runs to 16 residues. The germline gives CDR1 SGHTA, CDR2 FQGTGA. The DNA of the CDR3 is TGTGCCAGCAGCCTACACACAGGGCTGGAGAACACTGAAGCTTTCTTT. This encodes CASSLHTGLENTEAFF.

The chain couples TRBV7-2 to TRBJ1-1; unclear D gene. Germline V gene sequence: CDR1 SGHTA, CDR2 FQGNSA. V lost 1 base and J 6 bases, leaving 15 bases between the germline ends. The CDR3 contains 15 residues. The CDR3 sequence: CASSLVIGFKAEAFF. The CDR3 DNA reads TGTGCCAGCAGCTTAGTGATTGGGTTTAAGGCTGAAGCTTTCTTT.

This clonotype has just a few counts. The CDR3 loop reads CASSSPDRPTYEQYF. In DNA form, the CDR3 reads TGCGCCAGCAGCTCCCCCGACAGGCCCACCTACGAGCAGTACTTC. The chain joins TRBV5-1 to TRBJ2-7; D is perhaps TRBD1 (6 bases). The V gene lost 3 bases and the J gene lost 2 bases, with 15 bases spanning the gap. The CDR3 is made up of 15 amino acids. The germline V gene has CDR1 SGHRS and CDR2 YFSETQ.

This clonotype was detected only once. The CDR3 bases are TGTGCCAGCAGTGAGGTCCGAGCCTACGAGCAGTACTTC. It codes for CASSEVRAYEQYF. The chain is built from TRBV2 and TRBJ2-7; D is ambiguous. The V end lost 3 bases, the J end lost 2 bases, and 8 bases lay between the germline ends. Germline loops: CDR1 SNHLY, CDR2 FYNNEI. This CDR3 is 13 amino acids long.

This clonotype has at least ten counts. V usage is TRBV12-3 or TRBV12-4 and J usage is TRBJ1-5, with D uncertain. CDR3 length: 14 amino acids. Trimming left V 1 base short and J 4 bases short, with 8 bases between. CDR3 sequence (DNA): TGTGCCAGCAGTTTAGTCCAGGCTAATCAGCCCCAGCATTTT. Amino acid sequence: CASSLVQANQPQHF.

The chain uses TRBV5-1 and TRBJ1-4; D is perhaps TRBD1 (6 bases). This CDR3 region has 15 residues. Germline-derived CDR1 and CDR2 are SGHRS and YFSETQ. V was trimmed by 3 bases and J by 6 bases, leaving 15 bases between them. CDR3 region: CASSWRGDKDEKLFF. The CDR3 DNA reads as TGCGCCAGCAGCTGGCGAGGGGACAAGGATGAAAAACTGTTTTTT.

This clonotype has only a few counts. The chain uses TRBV3-1 and TRBJ1-6; D might be TRBD1 (6 bases). The V gene's germline CDR1 is LGHDT and CDR2 YNNKEL (reference sequence). V was trimmed by 2 bases and J by 0 bases, leaving 23 bases between them. The CDR3 contains 21 residues. The CDR3 DNA sequence: TGTGCCAGCAGCCAATCCCCCGCGAATCAAGACAGGAGCTCCTATAATTCACCCCTCCACTTT. Translation: CASSQSPANQDRSSYNSPLHF.

In this sample, this clonotype turned up a few times. The V gene is TRBV5-1, the J gene TRBJ1-4; perhaps TRBD1 as D (5 bases). The CDR3 has 14 amino acids. Trimming stripped 4 bases from V and 5 bases from J, with 12 bases between. Germline CDR1 and CDR2: SGHRS and YFSETQ. CDR3 residues: CASSAGPTNEKLFF. The CDR3 coding sequence is TGCGCCAGCAGCGCGGGACCCACCAATGAAAAACTGTTTTTT.

The chain combines TRBV5-1 with TRBJ2-1, with a weak D call TRBD2 (5 bases). Germline loops: CDR1 SGHRS, CDR2 YFSETQ. With 4 bases removed from V and 3 bases from J, the gap between germline ends came to 8 bases. This CDR3 contains 13 residues. The DNA of the CDR3 is TGCGCCAGCAGCGAGCGGAACTACAATGAGCAGTTCTTC. This encodes CASSERNYNEQFF.

J is TRBJ1-2 and V is TRBV5-1; D gene ambiguous. The germline V gene has CDR1 SGHRS and CDR2 YFSETQ. This CDR3 contains 15 residues. Deletions cut 3 bases from V and 3 bases from J, with 15 bases between. CDR3 sequence: CASSSALGPYYGYTF. The CDR3 DNA reads as TGCGCCAGCAGCTCCGCACTCGGGCCATACTATGGCTACACCTTC.